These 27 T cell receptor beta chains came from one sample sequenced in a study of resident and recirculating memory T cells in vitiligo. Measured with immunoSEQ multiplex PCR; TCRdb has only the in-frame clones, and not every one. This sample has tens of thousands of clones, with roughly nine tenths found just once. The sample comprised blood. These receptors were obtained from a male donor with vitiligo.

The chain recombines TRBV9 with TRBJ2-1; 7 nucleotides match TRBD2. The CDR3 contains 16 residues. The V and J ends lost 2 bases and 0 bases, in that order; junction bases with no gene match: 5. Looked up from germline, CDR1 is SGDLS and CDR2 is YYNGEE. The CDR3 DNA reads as TGTGCCAGCAGCGTGGGGAGGGCCGGCTCCTACAATGAGCAGTTCTTC. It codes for CASSVGRAGSYNEQFF.

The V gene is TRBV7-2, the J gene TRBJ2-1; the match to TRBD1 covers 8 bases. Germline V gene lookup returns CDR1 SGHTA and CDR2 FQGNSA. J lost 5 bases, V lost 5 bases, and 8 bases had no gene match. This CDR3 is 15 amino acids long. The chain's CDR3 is CASSPRETGDNEQFF. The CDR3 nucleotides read TGTGCCAGCAGCCCTCGGGAGACAGGGGACAATGAGCAGTTCTTC. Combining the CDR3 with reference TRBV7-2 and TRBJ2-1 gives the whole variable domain GAGVSQSPSNKVTEKGKDVELRCDPISGHTALYWYRQSLGQGLEFLIYFQGNSAPDKSGLPSDRFSAERTGGSVSTLTIQRTQQEDSAVYLCASSPRETGDNEQFFGPGTRLTVL.

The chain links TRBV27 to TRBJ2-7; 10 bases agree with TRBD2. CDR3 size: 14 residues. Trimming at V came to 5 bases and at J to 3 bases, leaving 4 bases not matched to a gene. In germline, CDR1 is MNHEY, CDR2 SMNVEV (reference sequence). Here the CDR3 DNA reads TGTGCCAGCAGTCGCAGGACTAGCGGCTACGAGCAGTACTTC. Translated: CASSRRTSGYEQYF.

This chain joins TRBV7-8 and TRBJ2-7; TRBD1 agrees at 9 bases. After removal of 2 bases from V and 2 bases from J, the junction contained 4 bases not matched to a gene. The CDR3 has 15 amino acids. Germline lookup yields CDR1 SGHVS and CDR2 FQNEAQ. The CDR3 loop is CASSLRGDRAYEQYF. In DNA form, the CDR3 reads TGTGCCAGCAGCTTACGGGGGGACAGGGCCTACGAGCAGTACTTC.

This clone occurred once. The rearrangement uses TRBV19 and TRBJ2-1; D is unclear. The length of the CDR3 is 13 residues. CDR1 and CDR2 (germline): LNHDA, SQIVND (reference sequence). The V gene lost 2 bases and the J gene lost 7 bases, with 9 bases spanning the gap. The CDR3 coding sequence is TGTGCCAGTAGTATAAACTATGAGAATGAGCAGTTCTTC. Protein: CASSINYENEQFF.

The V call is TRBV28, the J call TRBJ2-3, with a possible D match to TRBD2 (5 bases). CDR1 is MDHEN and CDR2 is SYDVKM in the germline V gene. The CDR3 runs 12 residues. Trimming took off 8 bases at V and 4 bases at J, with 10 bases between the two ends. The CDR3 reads CASGLVADTQYF. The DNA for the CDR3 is TGTGCCAGCGGACTCGTGGCAGATACGCAGTATTTT.

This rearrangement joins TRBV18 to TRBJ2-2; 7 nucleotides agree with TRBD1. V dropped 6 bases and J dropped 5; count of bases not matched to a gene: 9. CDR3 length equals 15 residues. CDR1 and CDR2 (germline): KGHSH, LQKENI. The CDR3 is CASSRDRAGTGELFF. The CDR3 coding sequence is TGTGCCAGCTCCCGCGACAGGGCCGGGACCGGGGAGCTGTTTTTT.

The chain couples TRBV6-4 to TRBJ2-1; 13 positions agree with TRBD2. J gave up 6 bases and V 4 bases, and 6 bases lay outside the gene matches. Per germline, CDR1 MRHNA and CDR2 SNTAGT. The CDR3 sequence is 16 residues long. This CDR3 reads CASSAQGLAGINEQFF. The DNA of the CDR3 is TGTGCCAGCAGTGCCCAGGGACTAGCGGGGATCAATGAGCAGTTCTTC.

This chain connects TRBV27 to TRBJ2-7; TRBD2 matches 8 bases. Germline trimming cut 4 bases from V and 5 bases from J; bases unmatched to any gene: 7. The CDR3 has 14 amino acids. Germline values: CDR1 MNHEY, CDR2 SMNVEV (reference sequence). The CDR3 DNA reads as TGTGCCAGCAGTTGGACGGGAGGGCCCAACGAGCAGTACTTC. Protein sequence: CASSWTGGPNEQYF.

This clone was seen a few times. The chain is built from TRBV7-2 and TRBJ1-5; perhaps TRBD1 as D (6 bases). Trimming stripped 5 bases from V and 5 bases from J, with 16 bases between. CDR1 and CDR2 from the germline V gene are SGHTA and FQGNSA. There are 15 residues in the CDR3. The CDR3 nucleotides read TGTGCCAGCAGCCTAAGACGGGGGGGCGATCAGCCCCAGCATTTT. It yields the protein CASSLRRGGDQPQHF. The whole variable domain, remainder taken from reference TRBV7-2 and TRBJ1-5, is GAGVSQSPSNKVTEKGKDVELRCDPISGHTALYWYRQSLGQGLEFLIYFQGNSAPDKSGLPSDRFSAERTGGSVSTLTIQRTQQEDSAVYLCASSLRRGGDQPQHFGDGTRLSIL.

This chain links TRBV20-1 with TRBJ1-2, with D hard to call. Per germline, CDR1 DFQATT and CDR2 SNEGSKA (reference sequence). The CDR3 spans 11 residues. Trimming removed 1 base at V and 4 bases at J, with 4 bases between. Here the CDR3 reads CSARARYGYTF. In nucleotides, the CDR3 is TGCAGTGCTAGAGCGCGCTATGGCTACACCTTC.

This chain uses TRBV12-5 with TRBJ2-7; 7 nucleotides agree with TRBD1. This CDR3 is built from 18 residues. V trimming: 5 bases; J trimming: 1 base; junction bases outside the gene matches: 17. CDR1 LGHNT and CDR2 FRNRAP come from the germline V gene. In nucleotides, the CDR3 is TGTGCTAGTGGTCCCCCGACAGGGTTGGGTAGTACGTCCTACGAGCAGTACTTC. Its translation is CASGPPTGLGSTSYEQYF.

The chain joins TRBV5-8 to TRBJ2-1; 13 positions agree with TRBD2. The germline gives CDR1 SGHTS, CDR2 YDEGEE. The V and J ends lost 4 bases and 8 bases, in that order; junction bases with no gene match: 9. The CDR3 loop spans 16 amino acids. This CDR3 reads CASSLGRTSGGDEQFF. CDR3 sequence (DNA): TGTGCCAGCAGCCTAGGCCGGACTAGCGGGGGCGATGAGCAGTTCTTC.

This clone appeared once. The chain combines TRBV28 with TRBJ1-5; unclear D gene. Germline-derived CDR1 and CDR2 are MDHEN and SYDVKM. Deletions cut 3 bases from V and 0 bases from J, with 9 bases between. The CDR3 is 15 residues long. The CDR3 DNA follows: TGTGCCAGCAGTTTCAAATACTATAGCAATCAGCCCCAGCATTTT. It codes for CASSFKYYSNQPQHF.

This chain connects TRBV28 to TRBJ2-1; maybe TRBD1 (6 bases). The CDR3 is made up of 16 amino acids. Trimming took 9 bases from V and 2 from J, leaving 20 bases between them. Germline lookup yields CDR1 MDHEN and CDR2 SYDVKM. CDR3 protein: CASIPQGSAPYNEQFF. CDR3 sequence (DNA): TGTGCCAGTATTCCCCAGGGGTCGGCTCCCTACAATGAGCAGTTCTTC.

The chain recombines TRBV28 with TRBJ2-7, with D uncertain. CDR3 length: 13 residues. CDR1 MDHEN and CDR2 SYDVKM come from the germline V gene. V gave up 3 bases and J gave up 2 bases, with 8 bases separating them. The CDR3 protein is CASSFGLTYEQYF. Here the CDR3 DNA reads TGTGCCAGCAGTTTTGGGCTAACCTACGAGCAGTACTTC.

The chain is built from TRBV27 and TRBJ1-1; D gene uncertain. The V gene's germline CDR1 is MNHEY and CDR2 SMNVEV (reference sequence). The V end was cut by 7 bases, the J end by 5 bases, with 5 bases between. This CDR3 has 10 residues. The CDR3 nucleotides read TGTGCCAGCATCGGTACTGAAGCTTTCTTT. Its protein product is CASIGTEAFF.

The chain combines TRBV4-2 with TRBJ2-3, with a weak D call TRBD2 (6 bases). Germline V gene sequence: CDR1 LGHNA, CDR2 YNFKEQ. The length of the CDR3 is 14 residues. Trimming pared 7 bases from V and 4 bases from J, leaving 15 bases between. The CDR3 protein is CASMEGTEADTQYF. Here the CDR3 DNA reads TGTGCCAGCATGGAGGGGACGGAAGCAGATACGCAGTATTTT.

DNA for the CDR3: TGTGCCAGTACCGCTGGGGGAGCGGCAGGGGTCTACAATGAGCAGTTCTTC. Translated, it gives CASTAGGAAGVYNEQFF. This chain joins TRBV19 and TRBJ2-1; weak D call: TRBD1 (6 bases). The CDR3 length is 17 residues. Trimming left V 7 bases short and J 3 bases short, with 22 bases between. In germline, CDR1 is LNHDA, CDR2 SQIVND (reference sequence). Based on the CDR3 plus reference TRBV19 and TRBJ2-1, the full variable domain is DGGITQSPKYLFRKEGQNVTLSCEQNLNHDAMYWYRQDPGQGLRLIYYSQIVNDFQKGDIAEGYSVSREKKESFPLTVTSAQKNPTAFYLCASTAGGAAGVYNEQFFGPGTRLTVL.

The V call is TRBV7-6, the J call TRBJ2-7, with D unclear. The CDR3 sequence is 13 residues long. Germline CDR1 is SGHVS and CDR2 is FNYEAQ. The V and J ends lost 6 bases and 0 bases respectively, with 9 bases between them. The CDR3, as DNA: TGTGCCAGCAGTATTGGGCCCTCCTACGAGCAGTACTTC. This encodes CASSIGPSYEQYF.

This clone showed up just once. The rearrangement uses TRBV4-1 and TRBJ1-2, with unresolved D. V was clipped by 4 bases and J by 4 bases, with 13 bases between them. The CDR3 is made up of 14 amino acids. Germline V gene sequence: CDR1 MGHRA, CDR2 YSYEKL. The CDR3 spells CASSPESSIYGYTF. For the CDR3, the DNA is TGCGCCAGCAGCCCCGAGAGTTCCATCTATGGCTACACCTTC.

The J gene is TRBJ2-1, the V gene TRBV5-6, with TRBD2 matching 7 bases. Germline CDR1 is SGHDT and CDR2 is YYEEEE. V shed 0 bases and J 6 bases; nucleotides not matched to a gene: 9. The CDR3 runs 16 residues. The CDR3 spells CASSLGASGSRNEQFF. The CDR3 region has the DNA TGTGCCAGCAGCTTGGGGGCTAGCGGTTCCCGCAATGAGCAGTTCTTC.

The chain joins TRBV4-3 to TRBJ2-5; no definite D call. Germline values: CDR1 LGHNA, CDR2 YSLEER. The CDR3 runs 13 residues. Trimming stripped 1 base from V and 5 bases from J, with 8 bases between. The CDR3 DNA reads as TGCGCCAGCAGCCAAGTCTCCGGGGAGACCCAGTACTTC. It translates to CASSQVSGETQYF.

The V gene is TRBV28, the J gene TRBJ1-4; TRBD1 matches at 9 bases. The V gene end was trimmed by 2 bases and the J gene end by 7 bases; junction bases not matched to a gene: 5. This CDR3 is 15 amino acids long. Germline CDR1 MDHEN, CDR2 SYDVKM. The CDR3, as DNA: TGTGCCAGCAGTTTACCCGAGACAGGGGGTGAAAAACTGTTTTTT. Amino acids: CASSLPETGGEKLFF.

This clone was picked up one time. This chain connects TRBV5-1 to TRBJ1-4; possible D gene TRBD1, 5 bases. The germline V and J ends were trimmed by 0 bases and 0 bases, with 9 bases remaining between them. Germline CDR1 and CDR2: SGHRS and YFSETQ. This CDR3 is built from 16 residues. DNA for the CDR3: TGCGCCAGCAGCTTGGCCGGGGGTACAACTAATGAAAAACTGTTTTTT. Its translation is CASSLAGGTTNEKLFF.

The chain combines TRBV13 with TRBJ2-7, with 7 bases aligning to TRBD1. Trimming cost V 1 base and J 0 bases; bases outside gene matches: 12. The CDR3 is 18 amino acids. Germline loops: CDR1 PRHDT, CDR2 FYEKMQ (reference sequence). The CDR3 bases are TGTGCCAGCAGCTTAGAAATCCTCGGGACAGAAGTCTCCTACGAGCAGTACTTC. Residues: CASSLEILGTEVSYEQYF.

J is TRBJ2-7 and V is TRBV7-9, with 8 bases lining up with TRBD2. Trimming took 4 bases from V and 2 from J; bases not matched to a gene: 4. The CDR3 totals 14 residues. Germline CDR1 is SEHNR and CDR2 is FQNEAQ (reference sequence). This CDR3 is CASSSTGLAYEQYF. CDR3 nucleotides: TGTGCCAGCAGCTCAACGGGACTAGCCTACGAGCAGTACTTC.